The 17 T cell receptor beta chains given below trace back to one sample, sequenced in a study of Tregs in tolerant kidney transplant recipients. Profiling relied on immunoSEQ multiplex PCR, and the TCRdb table lists in-frame clones only, not all of them. The table includes about 240,000 clones, roughly 84% detected once. The sample taken for sequencing was CD4+ T cells from blood. Receptors originate from a human donor in good health.

The chain employs TRBV29-1 and TRBJ1-5; possibly TRBD1 for D (5 bases). The CDR3 is made up of 13 amino acids. Germline CDR1 and CDR2: SQVTM and ANQGSEA. V lost 6 bases, J lost 2 bases, and 11 bases lay in between. The chain's CDR3 is CSVGVSGNQPQHF. The CDR3 DNA sequence: TGCAGCGTGGGGGTTTCCGGCAATCAGCCCCAGCATTTT.

The CDR3 loop is CASSRVSTGELFF. The CDR3 nucleotides read TGCGCCAGCAGCAGAGTCTCCACCGGGGAGCTGTTTTTT. The chain links TRBV4-1 to TRBJ2-2; D unclear. There are 13 residues in the CDR3. Between the trimmed V and J ends, which lost 5 bases and 4 bases, there was a span of 8 bases. CDR1 is MGHRA and CDR2 is YSYEKL in the germline V gene.

The rearrangement uses TRBV5-1 and TRBJ2-1; D unclear. The length of the CDR3 is 14 residues. The germline CDR1 and CDR2 sequences are SGHRS and YFSETQ. Trimming pared 4 bases from V and 0 bases from J, leaving 8 bases between. CDR3 residues: CASSVASSYNEQFF. In DNA form, the CDR3 reads TGCGCCAGCAGCGTAGCCAGCTCCTACAATGAGCAGTTCTTC.

This chain uses TRBV6-5 with TRBJ1-2; no definite D call. The CDR3 has 13 residues. V was cut by 2 bases and J by 4 bases, with 8 bases left in between. CDR1 is MNHEY, CDR2 SVGAGI, per germline. CDR3 region: CASSYDILYGYTF. Written as DNA, the CDR3 is TGTGCCAGCAGTTACGACATTCTCTATGGCTACACCTTC.

This clone was detected once. This chain connects TRBV7-9 to TRBJ1-2; no firm D call. Germline CDR1 is SEHNR and CDR2 is FQNEAQ (reference sequence). V gave up 1 base and J gave up 8 bases, with 20 bases separating them. The CDR3 covers 16 residues. In DNA form, the CDR3 reads TGTGCCAGCAGCTTAGTCGGGAACTTATCCGGCCAAGGCTACACCTTC. Its protein product is CASSLVGNLSGQGYTF.

The rearrangement joins TRBV6-6 to TRBJ1-1; a weak D match, TRBD1 (6 bases). The germline gives CDR1 MNHNY, CDR2 SVGAGI (reference sequence). CDR3 length: 15 residues. V lost 6 bases and J lost 3, with 17 bases in between. The CDR3: CASRANRVPYTEAFF. The CDR3 coding sequence is TGTGCCAGCAGAGCGAACAGGGTTCCGTACACTGAAGCTTTCTTT.

V gene TRBV27 combines with J gene TRBJ1-2; D perhaps matches TRBD1 (5 bases). Germline V gene lookup returns CDR1 MNHEY and CDR2 SMNVEV (reference sequence). This CDR3 has 14 amino acids. V dropped 6 bases and J dropped 3 bases, with 14 bases sitting between them. CDR3 in amino acids: CASSAIREDYGYTF. The CDR3 nucleotides are TGTGCCAGCAGCGCTATCAGGGAAGACTATGGCTACACCTTC.

This rearrangement joins TRBV19 to TRBJ1-1, with D uncertain. CDR1 is LNHDA, CDR2 SQIVND, per germline (reference sequence). This CDR3 region has 12 residues. V dropped 5 bases and J dropped 1 base, with 5 bases sitting between them. The CDR3 region is CASSPRNTEAFF. The CDR3 DNA is TGTGCCAGTAGTCCCCGGAACACTGAAGCTTTCTTT.

This clone was counted a few times. The rearrangement links TRBV5-5 to TRBJ2-7; 7 bases align to TRBD2. CDR1 is SGHKS and CDR2 is YYEKEE in the germline V gene (reference sequence). This CDR3 contains 16 residues. The V gene end was trimmed by 4 bases and the J gene end by 4 bases; junction bases not matched to a gene: 14. In DNA form, the CDR3 reads TGTGCCAGCAGCACCCTCTTTGACGCGGGAGTGTACGAGCAGTACTTC. It yields the protein CASSTLFDAGVYEQYF.

This clone came up once. The junction does not match germline at one end; this may be a read error. Different DNA sequences within this sample yield the same CDR3. V and J are TRBV29-1 and TRBJ1-1; D possibly corresponds to TRBD1 (6 bases). Germline loops: CDR1 SQVTM, CDR2 ANQGSEA. This CDR3 region has 14 residues. The CDR3 coding sequence is TGTAGCGTTGATGGGCAGGGGCTACGTACTGAAGCTTTCTTT. This gives the protein CSVDGQGLRTEAFF.

The chain has TRBV2 and TRBJ1-1; 8 bases fit TRBD1. CDR1 and CDR2 from the germline V gene are SNHLY and FYNNEI. The CDR3 length is 13 residues. Trimming cost V 7 bases and J 4 bases; bases outside gene matches: 5. In nucleotides, the CDR3 is TGTGCCAGCACGGACAGGGAGGGCACTGAAGCTTTCTTT. The encoded protein is CASTDREGTEAFF.

This chain joins TRBV7-9 and TRBJ1-2; D perhaps matches TRBD1 (6 bases). From germline, CDR1 is SEHNR and CDR2 FQNEAQ (reference sequence). The CDR3 covers 13 residues. With 6 bases removed from V and 4 bases from J, the gap between germline ends came to 12 bases. The CDR3 loop reads CASRWGGSYGYTF. CDR3 DNA sequence: TGTGCCAGCAGATGGGGGGGCTCCTATGGCTACACCTTC.

This clone was counted a few times. The rearrangement uses TRBV5-4 and TRBJ1-1; no clear D gene. V lost 0 bases and J 2 bases, leaving 11 bases between the germline ends. Germline CDR1 reads SGHNT; CDR2 reads YYREEE (reference sequence). The CDR3 length is 15 residues. This CDR3 is CASSLEPGRNTEAFF. For the CDR3, the DNA is TGTGCCAGCAGCTTGGAACCGGGGAGAAACACTGAAGCTTTCTTT.

This clone was found once. V and J are TRBV21-1 and TRBJ1-1; the table's TRBD1 call for D was not verified on the DNA. TRBV21-1 is classified as a pseudogene. This CDR3 spans 19 amino acids. The CDR3 reads CASSKRKERGKSWNTEAFF. The CDR3, as DNA: TGTGCCAGCAGCAAACGCAAGGAAAGGGGAAAAAGTTGGAACACTGAAGCTTTCTTT.

The genes are TRBV7-2 and TRBJ1-1; D gene unclear. This CDR3 is built from 13 residues. Trimming pared 3 bases from V and 7 bases from J, leaving 12 bases between. The germline gives CDR1 SGHTA, CDR2 FQGNSA. The CDR3 sequence: CASSFAAAGEAFF. In nucleotides, the CDR3 is TGTGCCAGCAGCTTTGCCGCTGCTGGTGAAGCTTTCTTT.

V gene TRBV5-4 combines with J gene TRBJ2-6; the match to TRBD2 covers 9 bases. Germline V gene sequence: CDR1 SGHNT, CDR2 YYREEE (reference sequence). V was clipped by 9 bases and J by 0 bases; unmatched bases: 13. The CDR3 sequence is 18 residues long. The CDR3: CATTTQRGAHSGANVLTF. In nucleotides, the CDR3 is TGTGCCACCACTACCCAGCGGGGGGCCCACTCTGGGGCCAACGTCCTGACTTTC.

This clone was counted only a few times. The chain has TRBV5-1 and TRBJ2-1; D uncertain. The CDR3 contains 12 residues. The V end lost 3 bases, the J end lost 2 bases, and 3 bases lay between the germline ends. Germline V gene data show CDR1 as SGHRS and CDR2 as YFSETQ. The CDR3 sequence: CASSSTYNEQFF. In DNA, the CDR3 is TGCGCCAGCAGCTCCACCTACAATGAGCAGTTCTTC.